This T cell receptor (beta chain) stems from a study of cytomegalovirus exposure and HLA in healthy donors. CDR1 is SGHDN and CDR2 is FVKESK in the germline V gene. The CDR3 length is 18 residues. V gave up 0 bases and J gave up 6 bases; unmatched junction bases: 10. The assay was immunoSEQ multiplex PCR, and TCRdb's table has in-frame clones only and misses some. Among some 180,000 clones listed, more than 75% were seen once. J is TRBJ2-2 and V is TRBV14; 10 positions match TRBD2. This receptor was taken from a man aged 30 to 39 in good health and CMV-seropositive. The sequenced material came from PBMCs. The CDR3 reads CASSQEGLAGVLPGELFF. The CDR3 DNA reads TGTGCCAGCAGCCAAGAGGGGCTAGCGGGAGTGTTACCCGGGGAGCTGTTTTTT. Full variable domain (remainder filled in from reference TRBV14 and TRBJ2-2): EAGVTQFPSHSVIEKGQTVTLRCDPISGHDNLYWYRRVMGKEIKFLLHFVKESKQDESGMPNNRFLAERTGGTYSTLKVQPAELEDSGVYFCASSQEGLAGVLPGELFFGEGSRLTVL.